The rows below give T cell receptor beta chains drawn from one sample of a study of CD8+ T cells in alopecia areata. Clones were read by immunoSEQ multiplex PCR, and TCRdb kept only the in-frame ones, dropping some. The sample has 200,000 to 250,000 clones; 50% to 60% are singletons. The sample consisted of CD4+ T cells sorted from blood, taken at week 0. Receptor source: a human donor with alopecia areata. Each CDR3 is given with its conserved first and last residue.

J: TRBJ2-1; V: TRBV5-6; CDR3: CASTRFHEQFF
J: TRBJ2-7; V: TRBV7-8; CDR3: CASSLTGTRRHEQYF
J: TRBJ1-1; V: TRBV10-3; CDR3: CAISENGDAEAFF
J: TRBJ2-7; V: TRBV7-9; CDR3: CASSLSSVLAYEQYF
J: TRBJ1-2; V: TRBV6-5; CDR3: CASSPSRSAGYTF
J: TRBJ1-2; V: TRBV30; CDR3: CAWSRPGPNYGYTF
J: TRBJ1-5; V: TRBV30; CDR3: CAWNNRGRNQPQHF
J: TRBJ2-7; V: TRBV5-6; CDR3: CASSKDFYEQYF
J: TRBJ2-3; V: TRBV7-3; CDR3: CASSSTGTYTQYF
J: TRBJ1-2; V: TRBV7-8; CDR3: CASSPDRNYGYTF
J: TRBJ2-7; V: TRBV4-2; CDR3: CASSPETSGGAREQYF
J: TRBJ2-7; V: TRBV29-1; CDR3: CSVANRVSYEQYF